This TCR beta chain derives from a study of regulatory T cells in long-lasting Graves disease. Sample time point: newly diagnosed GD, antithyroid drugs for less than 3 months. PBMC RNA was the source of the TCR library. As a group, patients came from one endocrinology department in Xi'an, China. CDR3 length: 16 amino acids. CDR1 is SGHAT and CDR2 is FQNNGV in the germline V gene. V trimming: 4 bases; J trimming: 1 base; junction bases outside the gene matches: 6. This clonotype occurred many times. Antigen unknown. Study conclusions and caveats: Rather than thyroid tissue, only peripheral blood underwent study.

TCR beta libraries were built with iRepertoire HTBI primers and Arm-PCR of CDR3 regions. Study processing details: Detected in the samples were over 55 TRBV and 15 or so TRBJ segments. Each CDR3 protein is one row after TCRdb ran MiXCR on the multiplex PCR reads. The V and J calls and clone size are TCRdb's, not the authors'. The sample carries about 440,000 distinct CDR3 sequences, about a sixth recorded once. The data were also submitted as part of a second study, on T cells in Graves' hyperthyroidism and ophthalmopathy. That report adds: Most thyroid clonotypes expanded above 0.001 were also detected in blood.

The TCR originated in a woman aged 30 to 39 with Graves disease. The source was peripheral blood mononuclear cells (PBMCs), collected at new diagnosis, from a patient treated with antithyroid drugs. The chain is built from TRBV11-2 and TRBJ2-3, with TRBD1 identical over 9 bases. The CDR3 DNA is TGTGCCAGCAGCTCCGGGACAGGGAGAGGCACAGATACGCAGTATTTT. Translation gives CASSSGTGRGTDTQYF.